This paragraph reports one T cell receptor beta chain. The antigen is not known. The data belong to a study of T-cell reconstitution after alpha-beta-depleted transplantation in children. Findings of the study overall: Recipient T cells and thymic progenitors that survived gave rise to the high TCRbeta diversity observed at day 60 in some patients.

Unique molecular identifiers were used to barcode this TCRbeta library. TCRdb independently ran MiXCR on the PCR reads; one entry per CDR3 protein. Of about 980,000 distinct CDR3 sequences in the sample, 25% to 30% were seen once. V shed 0 bases and J shed 3 bases, with 11 bases lying between them. Germline loops: CDR1 MNHEY, CDR2 SVGAGI. CDR3 length: 15 amino acids. The TCR originated in a boy under two years old who had a stem cell transplant for SCID, so the T cells may come from the graft donor. This chain connects TRBV6-5 to TRBJ1-1; D not resolved. This material consisted of PBMCs, mostly from graft donor cells, taken 360 days after TCRalphabeta/CD19-depleted stem cell transplant. CDR3 loop: CASSYSRRRDTEAFF. The DNA for the CDR3 is TGTGCCAGCAGTTACTCGAGGCGGAGGGACACTGAAGCTTTCTTT.